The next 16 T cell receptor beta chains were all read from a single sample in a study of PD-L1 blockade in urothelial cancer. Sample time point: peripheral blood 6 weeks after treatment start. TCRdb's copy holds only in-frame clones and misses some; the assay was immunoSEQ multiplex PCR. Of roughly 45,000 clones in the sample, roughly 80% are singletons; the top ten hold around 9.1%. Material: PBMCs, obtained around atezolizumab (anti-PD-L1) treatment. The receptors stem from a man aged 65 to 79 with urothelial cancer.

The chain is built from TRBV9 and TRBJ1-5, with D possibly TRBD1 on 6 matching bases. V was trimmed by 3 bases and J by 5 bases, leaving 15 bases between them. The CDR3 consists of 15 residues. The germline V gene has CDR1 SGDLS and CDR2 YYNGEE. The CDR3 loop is CASSAGAAGDQPQHF. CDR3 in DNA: TGTGCCAGCAGCGCGGGGGCGGCGGGGGATCAGCCCCAGCATTTT.

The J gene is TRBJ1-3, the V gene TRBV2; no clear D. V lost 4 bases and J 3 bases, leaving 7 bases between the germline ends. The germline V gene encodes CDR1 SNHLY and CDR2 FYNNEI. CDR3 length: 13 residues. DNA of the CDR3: TGTGCCAGCAGTGGTACAATTGGAAACACCATATATTTT. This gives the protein CASSGTIGNTIYF. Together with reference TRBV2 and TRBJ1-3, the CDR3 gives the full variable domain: EPEVTQTPSHQVTQMGQEVILRCVPISNHLYFYWYRQILGQKVEFLVSFYNNEISEKSEIFDDQFSVERPDGSNFTLKIRSTKLEDSAMYFCASSGTIGNTIYFGEGSWLTVV.

The CDR3 loop reads CASSPPSDTEAFF. DNA of the CDR3: TGTGCCAGCTCACCACCTAGTGACACTGAAGCTTTCTTT. The V call is TRBV18, the J call TRBJ1-1; D not certain. The CDR3 consists of 13 residues. Germline values: CDR1 KGHSH, CDR2 LQKENI. V lost 0 bases to trimming and J lost 3 bases, with 5 bases between them.

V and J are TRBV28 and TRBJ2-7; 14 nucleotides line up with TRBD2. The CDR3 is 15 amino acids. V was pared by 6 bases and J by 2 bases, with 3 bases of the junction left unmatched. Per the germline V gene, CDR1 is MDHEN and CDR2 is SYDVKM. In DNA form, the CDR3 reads TGTGCCAGCAGAAAGACTAGCGGGAGGGCCTACGAGCAGTACTTC. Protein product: CASRKTSGRAYEQYF.

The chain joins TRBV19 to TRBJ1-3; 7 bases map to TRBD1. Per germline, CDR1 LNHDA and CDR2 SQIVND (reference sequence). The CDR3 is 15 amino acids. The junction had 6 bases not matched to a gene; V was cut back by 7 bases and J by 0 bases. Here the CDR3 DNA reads TGTGCCAGTAAAGAGACAGGGACCTCTGGAAACACCATATATTTT. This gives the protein CASKETGTSGNTIYF.

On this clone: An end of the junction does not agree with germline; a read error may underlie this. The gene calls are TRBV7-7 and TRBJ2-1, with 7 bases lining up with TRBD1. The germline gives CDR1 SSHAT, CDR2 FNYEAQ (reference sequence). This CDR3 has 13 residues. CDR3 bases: TGTGCTAGCAGCCGGGGACAGAACAATGAGCAGTTCTTC. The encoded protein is CASSRGQNNEQFF. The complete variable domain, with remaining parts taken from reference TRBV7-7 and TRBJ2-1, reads GAGVSQSPRYKVTKRGQDVTLRCDPISSHATLYWYQQALGQGPEFLTYFNYEAQPDKSGLPSDRFSAERPEGSISTLTIQRTEQRDSAMYRCASSRGQNNEQFFGPGTRLTVL.

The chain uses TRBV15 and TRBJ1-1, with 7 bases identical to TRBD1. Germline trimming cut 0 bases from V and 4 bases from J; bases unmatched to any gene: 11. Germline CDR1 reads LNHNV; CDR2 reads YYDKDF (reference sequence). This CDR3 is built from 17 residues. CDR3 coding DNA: TGTGCCACCAGCAGAGATAGTGCAGGGGGTAAGGGCACTGAAGCTTTCTTT. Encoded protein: CATSRDSAGGKGTEAFF.

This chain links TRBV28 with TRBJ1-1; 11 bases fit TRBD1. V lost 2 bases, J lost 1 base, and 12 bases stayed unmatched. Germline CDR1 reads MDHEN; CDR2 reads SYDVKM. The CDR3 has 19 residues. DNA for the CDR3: TGTGCCAGCAGTTTAGATATACTCGGGACAGGGGGAGGGAACACTGAAGCTTTCTTT. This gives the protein CASSLDILGTGGGNTEAFF.

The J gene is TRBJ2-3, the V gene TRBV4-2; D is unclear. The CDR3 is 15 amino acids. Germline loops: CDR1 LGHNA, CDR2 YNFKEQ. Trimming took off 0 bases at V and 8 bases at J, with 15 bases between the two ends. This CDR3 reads CASSQDRVVHGTQYF. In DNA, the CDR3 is TGTGCCAGCAGCCAAGATCGAGTGGTCCACGGTACGCAGTATTTT.

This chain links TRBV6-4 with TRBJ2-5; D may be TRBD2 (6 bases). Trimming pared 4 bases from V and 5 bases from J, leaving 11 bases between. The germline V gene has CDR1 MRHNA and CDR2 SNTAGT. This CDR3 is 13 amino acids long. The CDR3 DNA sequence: TGTGCCAGCAGTGGGGAAGCGGGCGAGACCCAGTACTTC. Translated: CASSGEAGETQYF.

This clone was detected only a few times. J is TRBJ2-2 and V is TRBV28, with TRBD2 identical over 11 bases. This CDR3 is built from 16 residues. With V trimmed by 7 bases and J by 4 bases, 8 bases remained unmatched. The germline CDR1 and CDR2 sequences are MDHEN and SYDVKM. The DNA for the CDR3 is TGTGCCAGCACCGTAGCGGGGGGGGCGGGCACCGGGGAGCTGTTTTTT. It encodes CASTVAGGAGTGELFF. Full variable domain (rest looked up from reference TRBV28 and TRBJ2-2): DVKVTQSSRYLVKRTGEKVFLECVQDMDHENMFWYRQDPGLGLRLIYFSYDVKMKEKGDIPEGYSVSREKKERFSLILESASTNQTSMYLCASTVAGGAGTGELFFGEGSRLTVL.

CDR3 DNA: TGTGCCAGCAGCCCGCGGGTGGGCTACAATGAGCAGTTCTTC. Residues: CASSPRVGYNEQFF. The rearrangement uses TRBV4-2 and TRBJ2-1, with D possibly matching TRBD2 (5 bases). Germline CDR1 is LGHNA and CDR2 is YNFKEQ. This CDR3 is 14 amino acids long. V dropped 4 bases and J dropped 3 bases, with 10 bases sitting between them.

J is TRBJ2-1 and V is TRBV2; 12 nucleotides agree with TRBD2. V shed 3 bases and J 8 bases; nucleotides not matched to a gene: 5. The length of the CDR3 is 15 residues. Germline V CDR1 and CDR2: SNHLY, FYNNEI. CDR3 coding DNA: TGTGCCAGCAGTGAGACTAGCGGGAGTAGGGATGAGCAGTTCTTC. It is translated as CASSETSGSRDEQFF. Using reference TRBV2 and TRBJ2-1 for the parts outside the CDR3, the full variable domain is EPEVTQTPSHQVTQMGQEVILRCVPISNHLYFYWYRQILGQKVEFLVSFYNNEISEKSEIFDDQFSVERPDGSNFTLKIRSTKLEDSAMYFCASSETSGSRDEQFFGPGTRLTVL.

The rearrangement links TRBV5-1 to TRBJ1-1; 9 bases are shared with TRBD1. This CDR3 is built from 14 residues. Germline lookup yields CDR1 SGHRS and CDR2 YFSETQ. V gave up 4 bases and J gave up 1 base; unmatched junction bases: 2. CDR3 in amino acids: CASSPQGANTEAFF. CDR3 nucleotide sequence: TGCGCCAGCAGCCCACAGGGGGCGAACACTGAAGCTTTCTTT. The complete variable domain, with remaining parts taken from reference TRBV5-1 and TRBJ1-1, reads KAGVTQTPRYLIKTRGQQVTLSCSPISGHRSVSWYQQTPGQGLQFLFEYFSETQRNKGNFPGRFSGRQFSNSRSEMNVSTLELGDSALYLCASSPQGANTEAFFGQGTRLTVV.

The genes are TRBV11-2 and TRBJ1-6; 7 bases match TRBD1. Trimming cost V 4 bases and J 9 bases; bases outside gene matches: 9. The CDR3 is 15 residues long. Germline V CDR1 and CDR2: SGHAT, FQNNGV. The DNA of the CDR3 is TGTGCCAGCAGCTCCCTGACAGGGAGAAGTTCACCCCTCCACTTT. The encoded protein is CASSSLTGRSSPLHF. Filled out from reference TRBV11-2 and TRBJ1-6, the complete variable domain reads EAGVAQSPRYKIIEKRQSVAFWCNPISGHATLYWYQQILGQGPKLLIQFQNNGVVDDSQLPKDRFSAERLKGVDSTLKIQPAKLEDSAVYLCASSSLTGRSSPLHFGNGTRLTVT.

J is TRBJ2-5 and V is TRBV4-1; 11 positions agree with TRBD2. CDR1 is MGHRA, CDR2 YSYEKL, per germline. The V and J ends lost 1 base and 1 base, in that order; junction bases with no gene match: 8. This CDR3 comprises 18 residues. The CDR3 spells CASSQGRGLAGGQETQYF. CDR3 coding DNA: TGCGCCAGCAGCCAAGGAAGGGGGCTAGCGGGAGGCCAAGAGACCCAGTACTTC.